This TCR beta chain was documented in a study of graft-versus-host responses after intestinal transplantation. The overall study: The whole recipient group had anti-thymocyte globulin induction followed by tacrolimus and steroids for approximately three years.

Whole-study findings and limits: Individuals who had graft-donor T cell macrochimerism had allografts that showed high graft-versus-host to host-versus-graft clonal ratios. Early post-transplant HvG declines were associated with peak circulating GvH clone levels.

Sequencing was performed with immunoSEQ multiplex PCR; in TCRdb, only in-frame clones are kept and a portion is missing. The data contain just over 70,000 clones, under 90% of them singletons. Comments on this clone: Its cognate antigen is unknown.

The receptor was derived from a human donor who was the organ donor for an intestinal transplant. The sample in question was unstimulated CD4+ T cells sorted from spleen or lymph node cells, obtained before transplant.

This CDR3 reads CASSQFTLYGYTF. The CDR3 bases are TGTGCCAGTAGCCAATTTACTCTATATGGCTACACCTTC. The chain recombines TRBV19 with TRBJ1-2; no firm D call. Trimming shortened V by 6 bases and J by 5 bases, and 13 bases separated the two germline ends. From germline, CDR1 is LNHDA and CDR2 SQIVND (reference sequence). CDR3 length: 13 residues.